The 8 T cell receptor beta chains below were found in one sample sequenced in a study of OX40 agonist ivuxolimab in advanced cancers. Assay used: immunoSEQ multiplex PCR; TCRdb lists only in-frame clones, some missing. The sample has about 73,000 clones, approximately 90% seen once. The sample was CD4+ or CD8+ T cells sorted from blood, taken in a trial of the OX40 agonist ivuxolimab. These receptors came from an adult with an advanced solid tumor such as melanoma, head and neck, liver or kidney cancer.

V and J are TRBV10-2 and TRBJ2-5; TRBD2 matches at 12 bases. Trimming removed 8 bases from V and 2 bases from J; junction bases left unmatched: 6. Germline CDR1 WSHSY, CDR2 SAAADI. This CDR3 contains 15 residues. Written as DNA, the CDR3 is TGCGCCAGCCACTCTAGCGGGGGGGGACAAGAGACCCAGTACTTC. This translates into CASHSSGGGQETQYF.

The chain recombines TRBV27 with TRBJ1-2, with D tentatively TRBD1 (6 bases). V was pared by 0 bases and J by 4 bases, with 12 bases between. CDR1 and CDR2 from the germline V gene are MNHEY and SMNVEV (reference sequence). This CDR3 has 15 amino acids. The CDR3 coding sequence is TGTGCCAGCAGTTTATCTGTCCAGGGGATCTATGGCTACACCTTC. Its translation: CASSLSVQGIYGYTF.

The J gene is TRBJ1-4, the V gene TRBV11-2; TRBD1 aligns across 7 bases. The germline V gene has CDR1 SGHAT and CDR2 FQNNGV. V lost 5 bases to trimming and J lost 4 bases; unmatched junction nucleotides: 7. This CDR3 spans 15 amino acids. The CDR3 region is CASSGTGTVNEKLFF. CDR3 coding DNA: TGTGCCAGCAGCGGAACCGGGACAGTTAATGAAAAACTGTTTTTT. Variable domain in full (rest from reference TRBV11-2 and TRBJ1-4): EAGVAQSPRYKIIEKRQSVAFWCNPISGHATLYWYQQILGQGPKLLIQFQNNGVVDDSQLPKDRFSAERLKGVDSTLKIQPAKLEDSAVYLCASSGTGTVNEKLFFGSGTQLSVL.

This clone is a singleton in its sample. This chain uses TRBV9 with TRBJ2-7, with 8 bases identical to TRBD2. Trimming cost V 0 bases and J 1 base; bases outside gene matches: 3. This CDR3 is 15 amino acids long. In germline, CDR1 is SGDLS, CDR2 YYNGEE. CDR3 DNA: TGTGCCAGCAGCGTAGCGCCGGGAGGGTCCTACGAGCAGTACTTC. It codes for CASSVAPGGSYEQYF.

The CDR3 sequence is CASSEEIVPIYNEQFF. The CDR3 nucleotides are TGTGCCAGCAGTGAAGAGATAGTCCCTATATACAATGAGCAGTTCTTC. The V and J genes are TRBV6-1 and TRBJ2-1; D is unclear. The CDR3 consists of 16 residues. Germline V CDR1 and CDR2: MNHNS, SASEGT. Trimming shortened V by 1 base and J by 4 bases, and 14 bases separated the two germline ends.

Written as DNA, the CDR3 is TGTGCCAGCAGCTTGTACCCTAATCAGCCCCAGCATTTT. Translated, it gives CASSLYPNQPQHF. The chain employs TRBV7-2 and TRBJ1-5; D not resolved. This CDR3 spans 13 amino acids. Trimming took 3 bases from V and 4 from J, leaving 7 bases between them. The V gene's germline CDR1 is SGHTA and CDR2 FQGNSA.

The V call is TRBV5-4, the J call TRBJ2-5; 13 nucleotides align to TRBD2. Germline V CDR1 and CDR2: SGHNT, YYREEE (reference sequence). V lost 4 bases, J lost 5 bases, and 8 bases stayed unmatched. CDR3 length equals 16 residues. Here the CDR3 DNA reads TGTGCCAGCAGCCCCTGGACTAGCGGGGGATGGGAGACCCAGTACTTC. This codes for CASSPWTSGGWETQYF.

A note on this clone: The junction shows a germline mismatch at one end, possibly a read error. This chain connects TRBV6-6 to TRBJ2-7, with TRBD1 matching over 8 bases. The CDR3 is 14 residues long. Germline V lookup: CDR1 MNHNY, CDR2 SVGAGI (reference sequence). The CDR3 loop reads CASTPGQGFYEQYF. The CDR3 nucleotides are TGTGCAAGCACCCCAGGACAGGGTTTCTACGAGCAGTACTTC.